The text below deals with one TCR beta chain. A few counts support this clonotype. Its antigen remains undetermined. No quality values exist for individual bases; no much larger clone is one base distant. Including the terminal cysteine and phenylalanine, the CDR3 comprises 13 residues. Just CDR3 DNA is preserved here, 39 bases in frame from base 1. V is trimmed back by 4 bases and J by 5 bases, and the junction contains 7 bases that no gene match accounts for. According to the germline V gene, CDR1 reads SQVTM and CDR2 reads ANQGSEA. The data belong to a study of T cells in Graves' hyperthyroidism and ophthalmopathy (dated by TCRdb to about 2019). In the study overall: Peripheral blood samples were taken at the time of initial diagnosis, prior to any treatment. Once sampling was done, hyperthyroidism patients were given methimazole at a starting dose of 30 mg daily, whereas ophthalmopathy patients were given high-dose intravenous methylprednisolone. The 75 to 100 discovery patients were divided at random into training and test sets in a 7:3 ratio. TCR V-J signatures able to tell the groups apart were searched for in a discovery cohort of 100 patients, of whom under 45 had Graves' ophthalmopathy and more than 55 had stable Graves' hyperthyroidism. Prospective prediction of ophthalmopathy was tested in an independent validation cohort consisting of under 20 hyperthyroidism patients and some 16 patients who later progressed to ophthalmopathy. The study also compared thyroid tissue and blood T-cell repertoires from several Graves' hyperthyroidism patients. TCR Vbeta CDR3 sequencing of fewer than 150 peripheral blood samples (43 ophthalmopathy, about 74 hyperthyroidism and roughly 17 progressor patients) is reported in the paper. Paper-wide results and their limitations: No statistical method was used to set the sample size in advance, and investigators knew the group allocation. In validation, the model predicted progression to ophthalmopathy with 60% to 71% sensitivity and roughly 75% specificity, a median of around six months before onset. Blood samples also contained most of the expanded thyroid clonotypes (frequency above 0.001), which suggests that blood repertoires may reflect thyroid immune responses. In cross-validation, a model built on a 13 V-J signature told ophthalmopathy apart from stable hyperthyroidism with 85% to 90% sensitivity and roughly 81% specificity, and in testing the same model reached 80%/75%.

Graves' hyperthyroidism was defined as stable when no progression to ophthalmopathy occurred over 18 months of follow-up. Hyperthyroidism patients were newly diagnosed, with disease duration under 2 months, and aged 18 to 65 years. Exclusion was applied to patients with uncontrolled infections, other autoimmune diseases, pregnancy or lactation. Diagnoses relied on clinical symptoms, serum thyroxine and TRAb, thyroid ultrasound and orbital computed tomography. PBMCs were isolated from about 9.1 ml of fresh peripheral blood by Ficoll-Paque density gradient centrifugation. Total RNA was extracted using Trizol reagent, and RNA quality was assessed on an Agilent 2100 Bioanalyzer. The TCR beta CDR3 regions were amplified from the RNA transcripts. The first round of RT-PCR for the TCR CDR3 was performed with the HTBI primer set and the Qiagen OneStep RT-PCR kit. Libraries were constructed in a second round of multiplex PCR, after which size selection and purification were carried out. The libraries were sequenced on an Illumina HiSeq2000 using paired-end 100 bp reads. Concerning the study's data processing: SOAPnuke was used to process the raw data, removing reads that contained adapters or uncalled bases, had a mean Phred below 15, or lacked an exact match to the constant primer or identifier. High-quality paired reads were merged using COPE v1.2.5, and each unique nucleotide sequence was defined as a clonotype. MiTCR v1.1 was used to align the clonotypes against IMGT TRBV, TRBD and TRBJ reference segments. Only V-J combinations with frequency above 0.0001, covering about 99% of repertoires, were analysed. A TCS score was defined as the ratio of F50 (clonal expansion) to E x V (chaos), with BLOSUM62-based TCRdist applied between CDR3 peptides within each V-J. Welch's t-statistics and random forest reduced 450 to 600 V-J features to 13, which were used in a naive Bayes classifier (R e1071). The public reads were reprocessed in TCRdb via fastp at Q25 and MiXCR, keeping in-frame beta chains. Entries are consolidated by CDR3 protein sequence, retaining the most common genes and DNA. The V and J calls were determined by TCRdb, not by the authors. For this sample there are more than 550,000 distinct CDR3 sequences; around a sixth appear just once. The ten largest clones take up about 16% of the sample.

The specimen was blood. This receptor was obtained from a man over 45 with Graves' hyperthyroidism. Recombination connected TRBV29-1 to TRBJ1-1; 7 nucleotides in the junction match TRBD1. CDR3 loop: CSVGDSLGTEAFF. The DNA reads as follows: TGCAGCGTTGGGGACAGCCTGGGGACTGAAGCTTTCTTT. Supplemented by the reference TRBV29-1 and TRBJ1-1 proteins around the CDR3, the complete variable domain is SAVISQKPSRDICQRGTSLTIQCQVDSQVTMMFWYRQQPGQSLTLIATANQGSEATYESGFVIDKFPISRPNLTFSTLTVSNMSPEDSSIYLCSVGDSLGTEAFFGQGTRLTVV.